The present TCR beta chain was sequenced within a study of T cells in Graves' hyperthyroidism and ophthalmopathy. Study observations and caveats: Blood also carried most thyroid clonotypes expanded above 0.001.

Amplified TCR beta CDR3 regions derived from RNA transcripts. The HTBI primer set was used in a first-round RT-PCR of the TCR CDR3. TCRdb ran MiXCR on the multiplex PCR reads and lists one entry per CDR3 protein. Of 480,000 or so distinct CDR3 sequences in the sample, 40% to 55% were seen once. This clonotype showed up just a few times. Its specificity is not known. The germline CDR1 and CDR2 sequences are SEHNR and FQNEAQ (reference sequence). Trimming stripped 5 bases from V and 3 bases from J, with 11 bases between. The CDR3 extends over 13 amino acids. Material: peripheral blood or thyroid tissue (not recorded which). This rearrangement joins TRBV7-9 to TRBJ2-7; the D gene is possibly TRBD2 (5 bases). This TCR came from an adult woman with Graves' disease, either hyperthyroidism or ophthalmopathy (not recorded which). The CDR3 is CASSRRSYYEQYF. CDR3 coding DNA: TGTGCCAGCAGCCGGAGGTCCTACTACGAGCAGTACTTC.